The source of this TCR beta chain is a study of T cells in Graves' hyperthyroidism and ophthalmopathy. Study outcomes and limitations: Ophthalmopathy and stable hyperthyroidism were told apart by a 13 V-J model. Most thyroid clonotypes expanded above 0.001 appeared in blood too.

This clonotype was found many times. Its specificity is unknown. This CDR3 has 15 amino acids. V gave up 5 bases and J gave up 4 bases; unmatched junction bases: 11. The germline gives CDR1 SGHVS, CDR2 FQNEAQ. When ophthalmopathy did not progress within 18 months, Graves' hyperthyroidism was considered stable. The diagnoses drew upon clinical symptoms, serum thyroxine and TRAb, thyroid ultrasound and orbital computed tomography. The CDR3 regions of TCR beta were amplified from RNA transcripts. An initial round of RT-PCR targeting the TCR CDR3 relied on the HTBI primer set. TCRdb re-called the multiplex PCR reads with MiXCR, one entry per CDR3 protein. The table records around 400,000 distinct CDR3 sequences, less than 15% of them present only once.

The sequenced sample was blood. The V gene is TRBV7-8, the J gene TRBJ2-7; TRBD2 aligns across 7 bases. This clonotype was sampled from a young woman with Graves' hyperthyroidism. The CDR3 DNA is TGTGCCAGCAGCGTCACTCTAGCGGTAGGATACGAGCAGTACTTC. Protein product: CASSVTLAVGYEQYF.